This T cell receptor (beta chain) was captured in a study of Ad26.COV2.S vaccination and SARS-CoV-2 variants. About this clone itself: No antigen is known for it.

CDR3 size: 16 residues. V lost 7 bases and J lost 4; bases outside the gene matches: 16. Germline CDR1 reads SQVTM; CDR2 reads ANQGSEA. Documented treatment: roughly 18 received Ad26.COV2.S at low or high dose, single or two shots; about 5 received placebo; per-sample allocation not given. The samples were gathered on day 63 after the first injection of vaccine or placebo. This vaccine is an Ad26 vector that expresses the Wuhan-strain SARS-CoV-2 spike. Overall study results and limits: People given the vaccine had a wider spike-specific TCR breadth than placebo recipients did.

Here immunoSEQ multiplex PCR was the method, and the copy in TCRdb shows in-frame clones only, minus some. The data show 400,000 to 450,000 clones, with 80% to 95% seen just once and 12% held by the top ten. The sequence was obtained from a person between 18 and 60 years old who received the Ad26.COV2.S COVID-19 vaccine or a placebo. Sequenced material: peripheral blood, taken in a trial of Ad26.COV2.S vaccine versus placebo. This chain uses TRBV29-1 with TRBJ2-5, with 9 bases aligning to TRBD1. The CDR3 coding sequence is TGCAGCGATCCTACCGGGACAGGGAACGGGGGAGAGACCCAGTACTTC. Its protein is CSDPTGTGNGGETQYF.